This TCR beta chain is from a study of shared clonotypes between healthy human individuals. Study findings and constraints: Owing to a small donor count, the genetic and exposure-history diversity represented was limited.

Of note for this clone: Its target is not known.

CDR1 SEHNR and CDR2 FQNEAQ come from the germline V gene (reference sequence). Trimming removed 5 bases from V and 2 bases from J, with 9 bases in between. There are 13 residues in the CDR3. Clones were sequenced by immunoSEQ multiplex PCR, and TCRdb holds only the in-frame ones, with some missing. Of roughly 2,500,000 clones listed, roughly 93% are singletons. A split of CD4+ cells into CD45RA+ naive and CD45RA-negative memory subsets was performed. The V gene is TRBV7-9, the J gene TRBJ2-5, with D hard to call. Sequencing used naive CD4+ T cells from PBMCs. Sample subset: CD45RA+ positively selected. The origin of this receptor is a man between 18 and 29 years old in good health. Some clones in this sample may be carry-over from other donors' samples. The CDR3 here is CASSHGPQETQYF. The DNA for the CDR3 is TGTGCCAGCAGCCACGGACCGCAAGAGACCCAGTACTTC.